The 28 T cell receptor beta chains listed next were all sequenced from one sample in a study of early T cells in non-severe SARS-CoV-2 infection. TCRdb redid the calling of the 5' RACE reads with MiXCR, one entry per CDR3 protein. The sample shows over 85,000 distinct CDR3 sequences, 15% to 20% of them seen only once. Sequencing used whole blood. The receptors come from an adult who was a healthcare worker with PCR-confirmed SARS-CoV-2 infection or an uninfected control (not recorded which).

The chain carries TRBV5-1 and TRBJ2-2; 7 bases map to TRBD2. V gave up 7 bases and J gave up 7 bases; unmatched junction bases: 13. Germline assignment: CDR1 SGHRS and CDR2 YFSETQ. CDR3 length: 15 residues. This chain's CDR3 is CASSYAGVRVGELFF. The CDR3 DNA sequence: TGCGCCAGCTCCTACGCGGGAGTAAGGGTCGGGGAGCTGTTTTTT. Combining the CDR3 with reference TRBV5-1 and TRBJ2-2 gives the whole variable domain KAGVTQTPRYLIKTRGQQVTLSCSPISGHRSVSWYQQTPGQGLQFLFEYFSETQRNKGNFPGRFSGRQFSNSRSEMNVSTLELGDSALYLCASSYAGVRVGELFFGEGSRLTVL.

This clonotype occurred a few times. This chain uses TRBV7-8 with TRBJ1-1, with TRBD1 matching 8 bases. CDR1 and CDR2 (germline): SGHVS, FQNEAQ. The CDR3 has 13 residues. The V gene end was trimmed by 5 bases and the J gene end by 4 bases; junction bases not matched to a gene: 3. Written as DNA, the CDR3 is TGTGCCAGCAGCCAGGACAGGGCCACTGAAGCTTTCTTT. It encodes CASSQDRATEAFF.

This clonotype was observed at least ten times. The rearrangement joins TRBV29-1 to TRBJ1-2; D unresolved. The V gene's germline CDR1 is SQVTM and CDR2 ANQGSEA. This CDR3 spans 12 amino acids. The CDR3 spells CVGGSANYGYTF. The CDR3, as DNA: TGCGTGGGTGGAAGCGCTAACTATGGCTACACCTTC.

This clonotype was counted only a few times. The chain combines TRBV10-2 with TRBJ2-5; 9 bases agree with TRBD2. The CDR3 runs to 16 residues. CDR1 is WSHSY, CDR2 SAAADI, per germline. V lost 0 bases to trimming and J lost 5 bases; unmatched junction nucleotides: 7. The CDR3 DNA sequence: TGCGCCAGCAGTGAGTCGGGTAGCGGGAGCTGGGAGACCCAGTACTTC. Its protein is CASSESGSGSWETQYF.

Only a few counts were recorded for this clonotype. This CDR3 reads CSVEDLGFDEQFF. The CDR3 DNA follows: TGCAGCGTTGAAGATCTAGGGTTCGATGAGCAGTTCTTC. The chain joins TRBV29-1 to TRBJ2-1; D gene unclear. V was cut by 0 bases and J by 8 bases, with 11 bases left in between. Germline values: CDR1 SQVTM, CDR2 ANQGSEA. The length of the CDR3 is 13 residues.

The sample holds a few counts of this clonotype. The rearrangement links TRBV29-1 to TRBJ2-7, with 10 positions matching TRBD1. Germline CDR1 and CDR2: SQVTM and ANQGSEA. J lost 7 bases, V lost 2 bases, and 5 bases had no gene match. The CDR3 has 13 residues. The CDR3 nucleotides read TGCAGCGTTGAAATGGACAGGGGGTTTGAGCAGTACTTC. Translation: CSVEMDRGFEQYF.

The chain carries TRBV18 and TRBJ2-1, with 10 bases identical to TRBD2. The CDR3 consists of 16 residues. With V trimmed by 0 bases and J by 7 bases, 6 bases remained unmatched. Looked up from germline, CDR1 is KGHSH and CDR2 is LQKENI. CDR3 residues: CASSPPLAGGANEQFF. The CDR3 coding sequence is TGTGCCAGCTCACCACCGTTAGCGGGAGGAGCAAATGAGCAGTTCTTC.

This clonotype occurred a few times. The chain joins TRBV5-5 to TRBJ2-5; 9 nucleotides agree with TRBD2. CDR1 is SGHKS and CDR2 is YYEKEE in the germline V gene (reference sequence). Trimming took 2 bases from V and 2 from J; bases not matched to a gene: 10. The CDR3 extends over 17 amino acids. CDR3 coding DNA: TGTGCCAGCAGCTTCCTTAGCGGGGGTTTATCTCAAGAGACCCAGTACTTC. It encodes CASSFLSGGLSQETQYF.

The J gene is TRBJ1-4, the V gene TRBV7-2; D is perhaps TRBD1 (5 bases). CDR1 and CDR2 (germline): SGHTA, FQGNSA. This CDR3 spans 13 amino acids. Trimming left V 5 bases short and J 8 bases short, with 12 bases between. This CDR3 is CASSPGTDEKLFF. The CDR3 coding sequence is TGTGCCAGCAGCCCTGGGACCGACGAAAAACTGTTTTTT. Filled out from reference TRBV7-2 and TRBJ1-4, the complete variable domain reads GAGVSQSPSNKVTEKGKDVELRCDPISGHTALYWYRQSLGQGLEFLIYFQGNSAPDKSGLPSDRFSAERTGGSVSTLTIQRTQQEDSAVYLCASSPGTDEKLFFGSGTQLSVL.

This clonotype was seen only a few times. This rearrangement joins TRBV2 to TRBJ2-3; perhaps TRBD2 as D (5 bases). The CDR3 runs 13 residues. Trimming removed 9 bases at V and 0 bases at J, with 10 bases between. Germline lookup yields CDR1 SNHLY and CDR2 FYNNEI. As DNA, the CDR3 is TGTGCCAGAGGAAAGCGGAGCACAGATACGCAGTATTTT. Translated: CARGKRSTDTQYF. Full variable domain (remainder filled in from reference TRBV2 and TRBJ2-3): EPEVTQTPSHQVTQMGQEVILRCVPISNHLYFYWYRQILGQKVEFLVSFYNNEISEKSEIFDDQFSVERPDGSNFTLKIRSTKLEDSAMYFCARGKRSTDTQYFGPGTRLTVL.

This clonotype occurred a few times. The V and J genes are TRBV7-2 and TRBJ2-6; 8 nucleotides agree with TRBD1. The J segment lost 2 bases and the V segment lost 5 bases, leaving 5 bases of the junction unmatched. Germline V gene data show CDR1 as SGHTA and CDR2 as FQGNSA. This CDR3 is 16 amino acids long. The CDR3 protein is CASSTRTGTGANVLTF. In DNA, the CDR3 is TGTGCCAGCAGCACAAGGACAGGGACTGGGGCCAACGTCCTGACTTTC.

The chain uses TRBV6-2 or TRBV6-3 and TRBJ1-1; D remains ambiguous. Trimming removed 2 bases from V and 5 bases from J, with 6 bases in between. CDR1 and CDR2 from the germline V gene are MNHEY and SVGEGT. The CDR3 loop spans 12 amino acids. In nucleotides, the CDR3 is TGTGCCAGCAGTTACAGGTTAACTGAAGCTTTCTTT. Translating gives CASSYRLTEAFF.

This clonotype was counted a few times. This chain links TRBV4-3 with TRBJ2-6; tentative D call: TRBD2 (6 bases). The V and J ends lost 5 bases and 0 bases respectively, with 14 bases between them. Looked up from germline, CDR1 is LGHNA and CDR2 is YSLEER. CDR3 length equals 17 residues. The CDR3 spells CASSSGGSGSGANVLTF. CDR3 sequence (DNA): TGCGCCAGCAGCTCCGGAGGGTCGGGCTCTGGGGCCAACGTCCTGACTTTC.

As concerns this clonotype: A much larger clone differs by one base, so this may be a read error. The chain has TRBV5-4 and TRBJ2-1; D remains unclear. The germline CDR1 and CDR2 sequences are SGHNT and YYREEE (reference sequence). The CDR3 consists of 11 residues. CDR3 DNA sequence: TGTGCCAGCAGCTTCACCAATGTGCAGTTCTTC. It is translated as CASSFTNVQFF. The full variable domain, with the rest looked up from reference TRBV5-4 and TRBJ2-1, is ETGVTQSPTHLIKTRGQQVTLRCSSQSGHNTVSWYQQALGQGPQFIFQYYREEENGRGNFPPRFSGLQFPNYSSELNVNALELDDSALYLCASSFTNVQFFGPGTRLTVL.

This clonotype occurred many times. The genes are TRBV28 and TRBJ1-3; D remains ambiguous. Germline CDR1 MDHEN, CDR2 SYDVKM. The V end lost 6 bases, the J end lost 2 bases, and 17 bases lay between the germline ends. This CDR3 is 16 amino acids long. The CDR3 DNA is TGTGCCAGCAGCAACCCGGGGTGGGCACCTGGAAACACCATATATTTT. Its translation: CASSNPGWAPGNTIYF.

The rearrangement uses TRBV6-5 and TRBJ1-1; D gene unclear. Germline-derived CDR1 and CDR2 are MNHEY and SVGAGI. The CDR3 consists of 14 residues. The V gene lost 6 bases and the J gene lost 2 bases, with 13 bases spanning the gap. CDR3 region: CASRSWGTNTEAFF. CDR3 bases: TGTGCCAGCAGGTCGTGGGGTACTAACACTGAAGCTTTCTTT.

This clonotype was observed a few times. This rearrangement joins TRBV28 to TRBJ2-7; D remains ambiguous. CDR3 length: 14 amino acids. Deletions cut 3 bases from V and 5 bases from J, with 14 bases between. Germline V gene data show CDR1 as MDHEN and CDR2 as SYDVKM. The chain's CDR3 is CASSFRRSWDEQYF. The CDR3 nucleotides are TGTGCCAGCAGTTTTCGCAGGAGTTGGGACGAGCAGTACTTC.

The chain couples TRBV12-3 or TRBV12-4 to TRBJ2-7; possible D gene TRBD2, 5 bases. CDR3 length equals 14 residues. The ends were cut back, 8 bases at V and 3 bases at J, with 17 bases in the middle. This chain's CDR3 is CASRASRTGYEQYF. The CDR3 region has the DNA TGTGCCAGCCGCGCTAGCAGGACCGGCTACGAGCAGTACTTC.

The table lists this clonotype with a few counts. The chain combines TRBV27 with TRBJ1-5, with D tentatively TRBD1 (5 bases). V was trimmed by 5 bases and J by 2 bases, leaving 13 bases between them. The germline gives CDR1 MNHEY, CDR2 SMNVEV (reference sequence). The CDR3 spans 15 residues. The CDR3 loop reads CASSPTWDGNQPQHF. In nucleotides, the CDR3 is TGTGCCAGCAGTCCCACATGGGACGGCAATCAGCCCCAGCATTTT.

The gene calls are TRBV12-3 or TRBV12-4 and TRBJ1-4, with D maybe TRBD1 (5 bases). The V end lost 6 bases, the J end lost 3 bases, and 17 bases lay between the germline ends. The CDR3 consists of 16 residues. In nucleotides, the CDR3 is TGTGCCAGCAGGGACGGCGGGGGAGGGTCTAATGAAAAACTGTTTTTT. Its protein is CASRDGGGGSNEKLFF.

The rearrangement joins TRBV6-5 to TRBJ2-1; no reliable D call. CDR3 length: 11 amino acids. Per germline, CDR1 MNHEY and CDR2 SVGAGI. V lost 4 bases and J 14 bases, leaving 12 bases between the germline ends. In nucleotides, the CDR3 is TGTGCCAGCAGTTCCCCGACCCTGGAGTTCTTC. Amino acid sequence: CASSSPTLEFF.

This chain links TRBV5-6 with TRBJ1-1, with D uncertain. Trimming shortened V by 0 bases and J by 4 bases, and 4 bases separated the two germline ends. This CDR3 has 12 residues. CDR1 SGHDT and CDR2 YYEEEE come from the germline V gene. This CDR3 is CASSLVRTEAFF. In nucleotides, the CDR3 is TGTGCCAGCAGCTTGGTACGCACTGAAGCTTTCTTT.

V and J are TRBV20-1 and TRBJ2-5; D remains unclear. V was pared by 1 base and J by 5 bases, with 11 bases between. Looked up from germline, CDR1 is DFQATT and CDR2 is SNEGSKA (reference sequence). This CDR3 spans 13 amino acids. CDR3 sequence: CSARARSWETQYF. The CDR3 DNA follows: TGCAGTGCTAGAGCCCGATCATGGGAGACCCAGTACTTC.

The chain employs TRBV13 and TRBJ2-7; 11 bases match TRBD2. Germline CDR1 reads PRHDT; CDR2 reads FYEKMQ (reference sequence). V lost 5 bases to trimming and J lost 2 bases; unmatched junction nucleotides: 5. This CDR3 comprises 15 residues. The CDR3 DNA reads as TGTGCCAGCAGCGCTAGCGGGAGGCCTACCTACGAGCAGTACTTC. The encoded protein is CASSASGRPTYEQYF. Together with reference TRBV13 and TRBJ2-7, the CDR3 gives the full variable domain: AAGVIQSPRHLIKEKRETATLKCYPIPRHDTVYWYQQGPGQDPQFLISFYEKMQSDKGSIPDRFSAQQFSDYHSELNMSSLELGDSALYFCASSASGRPTYEQYFGPGTRLTVT.

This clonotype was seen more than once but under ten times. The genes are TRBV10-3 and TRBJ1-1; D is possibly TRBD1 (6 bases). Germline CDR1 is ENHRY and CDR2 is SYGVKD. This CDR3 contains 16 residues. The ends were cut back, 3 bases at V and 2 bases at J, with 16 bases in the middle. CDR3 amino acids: CAISEIGPRGNTEAFF. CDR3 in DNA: TGTGCCATCAGTGAAATAGGCCCCAGGGGAAACACTGAAGCTTTCTTT.

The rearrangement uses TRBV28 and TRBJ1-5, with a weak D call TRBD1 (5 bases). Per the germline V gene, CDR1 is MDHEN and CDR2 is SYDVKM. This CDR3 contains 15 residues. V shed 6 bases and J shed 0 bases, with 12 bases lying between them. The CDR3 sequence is CASSPRGFSNQPQHF. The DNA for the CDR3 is TGTGCCAGCAGCCCCCGGGGGTTTAGCAATCAGCCCCAGCATTTT.

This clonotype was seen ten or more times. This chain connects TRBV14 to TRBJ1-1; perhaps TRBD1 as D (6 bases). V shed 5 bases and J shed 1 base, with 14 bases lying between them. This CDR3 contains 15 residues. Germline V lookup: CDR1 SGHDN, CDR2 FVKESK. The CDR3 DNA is TGTGCCAGCAGCTCCACGACAGGATGGAACACTGAAGCTTTCTTT. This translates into CASSSTTGWNTEAFF.

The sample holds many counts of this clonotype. CDR3: CSARSPSGEYEQYF. Here the CDR3 DNA reads TGCAGTGCTAGAAGCCCCTCCGGAGAATACGAGCAGTACTTC. V is TRBV20-1 and J is TRBJ2-7, with D unclear. Germline assignment: CDR1 DFQATT and CDR2 SNEGSKA (reference sequence). The CDR3 covers 14 residues. V lost 2 bases, J lost 4 bases, and 15 bases lay in between.